Listed below are T cell receptor beta chains from one sample, sequenced in a study of blood T cell repertoires in COVID-19. The assay was immunoSEQ multiplex PCR, and TCRdb's table has in-frame clones only and misses some. The profile shows some 270,000 clones, about 82% of them singletons. Specimen: PBMCs or T cells enriched from blood (not recorded which). The receptors originated from a woman aged 50 to 60 with acute COVID-19. The CDR3 runs from the conserved cysteine through the conserved F or W. The D gene is left open where the match is weak. Only part of the rows carry a size: once, few, many, or a class if the clone is expanded.

>TRBV18|NA|TRBJ1-3|NA
CASSSSSGNTIYF
TGTGCCAGCTCTAGCAGTTCTGGAAACACCATATATTTT
>TRBV24-1|NA|TRBJ1-1|NA
CASKARLDSWTEAFF
TGTGCCAGCAAGGCTCGTCTGGACAGCTGGACTGAAGCTTTCTTT
>TRBV5-4|NA|TRBJ1-1|NA
CASSPREWDTEAFF
TGTGCCAGCAGCCCCCGGGAATGGGACACTGAAGCTTTCTTT
>TRBV19|NA|TRBJ1-4|NA
CASRPQGQGEKLFF
TGTGCCAGTAGGCCCCAAGGACAAGGCGAAAAACTGTTTTTT
>TRBV9|TRBD1|TRBJ1-4|NA
CASSVGTGDNEKLFF
TGTGCCAGCAGCGTAGGGACAGGAGACAATGAAAAACTGTTTTTT
>TRBV7-2|TRBD2|TRBJ2-7|few
CASSLGGIEQYF
TGTGCCAGCAGCTTGGGAGGGATCGAGCAGTACTTC
>TRBV4-1|TRBD1|TRBJ2-2|NA
CASSQGQGAGELFF
TGCGCCAGCAGCCAAGGACAGGGGGCCGGGGAGCTGTTTTTT
>TRBV4-2|TRBD1|TRBJ2-1|NA
CASSQDNGLGTGLF
TGTGCCAGCAGCCAAGATAACGGGTTAGGGACAGGGCTCTTC
>TRBV29-1|NA|TRBJ2-1|NA
CSGQYSYNEQFF
TGCAGCGGCCAGTACTCCTACAATGAGCAGTTCTTC
>TRBV9|TRBD2|TRBJ2-1|once
CASSARSPWTSGEYNEQFF
TGTGCCAGCAGCGCTCGGAGCCCCTGGACTAGCGGGGAGTACAATGAGCAGTTCTTC
>TRBV4-1|TRBD1|TRBJ1-1|NA
CASSPLGQGEAEAFF
TGCGCCAGCAGCCCCCTAGGACAGGGGGAAGCTGAAGCTTTCTTT
>TRBV18|NA|TRBJ2-3|NA
CASSPPSQPTDTQYF
TGTGCCAGCTCACCACCTTCACAGCCCACAGATACGCAGTATTTT
>TRBV5-4|NA|TRBJ2-4|NA
CASSLRPGDIQYF
TGTGCCAGCAGCTTGAGGCCAGGGGACATTCAGTACTTC
>TRBV30|NA|TRBJ1-2|NA
CAWTEGDYGYTF
TGTGCCTGGACTGAGGGGGACTATGGCTACACCTTC